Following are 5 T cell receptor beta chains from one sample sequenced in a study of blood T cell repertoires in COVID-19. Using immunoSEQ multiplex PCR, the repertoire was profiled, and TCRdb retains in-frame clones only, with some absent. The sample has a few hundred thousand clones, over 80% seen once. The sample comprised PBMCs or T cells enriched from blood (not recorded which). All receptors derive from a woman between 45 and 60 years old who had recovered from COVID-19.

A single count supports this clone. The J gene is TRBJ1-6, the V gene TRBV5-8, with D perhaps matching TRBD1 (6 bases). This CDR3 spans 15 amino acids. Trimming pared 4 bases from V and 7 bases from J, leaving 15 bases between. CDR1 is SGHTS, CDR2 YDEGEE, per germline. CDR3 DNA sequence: TGTGCCAGCAGCATCAGTAGGGGGACGAATTCACCCCTCCACTTT. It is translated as CASSISRGTNSPLHF.

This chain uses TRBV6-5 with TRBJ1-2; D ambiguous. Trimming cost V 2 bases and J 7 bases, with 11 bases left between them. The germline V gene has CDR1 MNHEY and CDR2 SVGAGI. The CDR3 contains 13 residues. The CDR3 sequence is CASSYNVRGGYTF. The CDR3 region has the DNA TGTGCCAGCAGTTACAATGTTCGGGGTGGCTACACCTTC.

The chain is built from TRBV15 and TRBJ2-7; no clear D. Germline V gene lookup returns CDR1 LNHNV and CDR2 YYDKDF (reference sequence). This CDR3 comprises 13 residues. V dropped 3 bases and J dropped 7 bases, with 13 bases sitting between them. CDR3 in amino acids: CATSRIRLEEQYF. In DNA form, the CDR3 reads TGTGCCACCAGCAGGATCCGGCTGGAGGAGCAGTACTTC.

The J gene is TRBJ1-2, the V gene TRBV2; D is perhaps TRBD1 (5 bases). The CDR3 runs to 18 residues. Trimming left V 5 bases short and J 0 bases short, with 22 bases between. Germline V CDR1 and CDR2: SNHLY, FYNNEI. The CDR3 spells CASSRTGLLPSSNYGYTF. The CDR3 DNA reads TGTGCCAGCAGTCGCACAGGCTTACTTCCGAGCTCTAACTATGGCTACACCTTC.

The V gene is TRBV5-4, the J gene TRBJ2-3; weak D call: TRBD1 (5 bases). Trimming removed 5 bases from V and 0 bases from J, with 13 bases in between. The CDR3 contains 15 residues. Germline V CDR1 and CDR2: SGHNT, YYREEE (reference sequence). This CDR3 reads CASRVDTLSTDTQYF. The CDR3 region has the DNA TGTGCCAGCAGAGTGGACACCCTAAGCACAGATACGCAGTATTTT. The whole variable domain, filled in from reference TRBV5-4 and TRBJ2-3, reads ETGVTQSPTHLIKTRGQQVTLRCSSQSGHNTVSWYQQALGQGPQFIFQYYREEENGRGNFPPRFSGLQFPNYSSELNVNALELDDSALYLCASRVDTLSTDTQYFGPGTRLTVL.